A selection of T cell receptor beta chains follows, all from one sample in a study of T-cell memory formation after mild COVID-19. MiXCR, run by TCRdb on the 5' RACE reads, gives a single entry per CDR3 protein. The repertoire includes 450,000 or so distinct CDR3 sequences, 15% to 20% of them detected once, and around 8% sits in the top ten. Sequenced: PBMCs or a T cell subset sorted from them (not recorded which). All receptors come from an adult woman who had mild COVID-19 (a few samples of this study predate the infection). Cell type and time point are not known. CDR3s include the opening cysteine and the closing phenylalanine or tryptophan. D genes are given only for firm matches. Size values are once, few and many counts, or a class for expanded clones, and some rows have none.

j_call | d_call | clone_size | v_call | cdr3_aa
TRBJ1-2 | - | - | TRBV29-1 | CSVEGSGRYRGYTF
TRBJ1-2 | - | few | TRBV29-1 | CSATIGAAGYGYTF
TRBJ1-1 | - | few | TRBV6-5 | CASSPPLRTEAFF
TRBJ1-1 | - | - | TRBV2 | CASSEEQGNTEAFF
TRBJ2-3 | TRBD1 | - | TRBV4-1 | CASSLGTGSVDTQYF
TRBJ2-4 | TRBD2 | - | TRBV11-2 | CASSLNAGTSGLAKNIQYF
TRBJ2-1 | TRBD1 | few | TRBV4-3 | CASSQVFGTAYNEQFF
TRBJ1-5 | - | - | TRBV30 | CAWSFQGYSNQPQHF
TRBJ1-1 | TRBD1 | few | TRBV29-1 | CSVPQGWKGAFF
TRBJ2-3 | TRBD2 | - | TRBV6-2/TRBV6-3 | CASSPAVGLAGFTDTQYF
TRBJ2-1 | TRBD1 | once | TRBV30 | CAWGQGVDEQFF
TRBJ1-4 | - | few | TRBV7-9 | CASSLSDGNEKLFF
TRBJ2-7 | - | few | TRBV19 | CASSMGGRRDEQYF
TRBJ2-3 | TRBD2 | - | TRBV24-1 | CATSDQLAGGGDTQYF
TRBJ2-4 | TRBD1 | - | TRBV9 | CASSVEGTVNIQYF
TRBJ2-3 | - | - | TRBV7-9 | CASPGQGFSLPDTQYF
TRBJ2-2 | TRBD1 | - | TRBV18 | CASSRDRAGELFF
TRBJ2-3 | - | - | TRBV4-1 | CASSQDSLGAGPTDTQYF
TRBJ2-7 | TRBD1 | - | TRBV3-1 | CASSQGGRTGVGEQYF
TRBJ1-3 | - | many | TRBV12-3/TRBV12-4 | CASSPGVINTIYF
TRBJ1-6 | - | - | TRBV7-9 | CASSLWTETNSPLHF
TRBJ1-2 | TRBD1 | few | TRBV7-9 | CASSYRQGAGYTF
TRBJ2-1 | TRBD2 | - | TRBV7-2 | CASSLTSAIYNEQFF
TRBJ2-3 | TRBD2 | few | TRBV4-3 | CASSQDPGWGLAGVTDTQYF
TRBJ2-7 | - | - | TRBV7-2 | CASSPGTFMTYEQYF
TRBJ2-6 | - | - | TRBV5-6 | CASSLVGRGGTSGANVLTF
TRBJ1-6 | TRBD1 | few | TRBV7-2 | CASSSPGGVNSPLHF
TRBJ2-3 | TRBD2 | - | TRBV20-1 | CSAGSQDLAGGLFTDTQYF